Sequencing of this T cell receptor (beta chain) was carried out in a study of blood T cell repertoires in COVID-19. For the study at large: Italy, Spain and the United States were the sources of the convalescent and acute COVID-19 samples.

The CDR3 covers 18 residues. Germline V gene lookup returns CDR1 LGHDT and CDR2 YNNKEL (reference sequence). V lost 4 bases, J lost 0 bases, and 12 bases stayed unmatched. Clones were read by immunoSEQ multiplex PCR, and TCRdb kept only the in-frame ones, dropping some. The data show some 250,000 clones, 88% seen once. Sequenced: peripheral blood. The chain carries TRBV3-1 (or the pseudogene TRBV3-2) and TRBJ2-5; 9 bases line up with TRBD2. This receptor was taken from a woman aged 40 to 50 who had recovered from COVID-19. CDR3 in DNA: TGTGCCAGCAGCCCCGGGGGGCTAGCGGGGTCGTACCAAGAGACCCAGTACTTC. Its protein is CASSPGGLAGSYQETQYF.